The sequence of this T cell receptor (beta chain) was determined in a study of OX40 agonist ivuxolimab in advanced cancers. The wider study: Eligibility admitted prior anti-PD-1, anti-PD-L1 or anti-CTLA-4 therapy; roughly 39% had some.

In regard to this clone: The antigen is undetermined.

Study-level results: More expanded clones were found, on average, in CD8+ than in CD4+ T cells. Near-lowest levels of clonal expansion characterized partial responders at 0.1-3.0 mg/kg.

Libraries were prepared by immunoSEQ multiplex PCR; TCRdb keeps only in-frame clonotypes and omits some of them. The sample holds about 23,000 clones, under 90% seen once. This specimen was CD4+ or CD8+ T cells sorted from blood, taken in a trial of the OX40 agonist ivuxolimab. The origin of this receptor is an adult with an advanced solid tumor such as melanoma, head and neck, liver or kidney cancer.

The CDR3 DNA follows: TGTGCCAGCAGCTTAAATCGGGACACCTTCTACGAGCAGTACTTC. Translation gives CASSLNRDTFYEQYF. The chain links TRBV11-2 to TRBJ2-7; a possible D gene is TRBD1 (6 bases). Trimming shortened V by 2 bases and J by 3 bases, and 14 bases separated the two germline ends. CDR1 is SGHAT, CDR2 FQNNGV, per germline. CDR3 length equals 15 residues.